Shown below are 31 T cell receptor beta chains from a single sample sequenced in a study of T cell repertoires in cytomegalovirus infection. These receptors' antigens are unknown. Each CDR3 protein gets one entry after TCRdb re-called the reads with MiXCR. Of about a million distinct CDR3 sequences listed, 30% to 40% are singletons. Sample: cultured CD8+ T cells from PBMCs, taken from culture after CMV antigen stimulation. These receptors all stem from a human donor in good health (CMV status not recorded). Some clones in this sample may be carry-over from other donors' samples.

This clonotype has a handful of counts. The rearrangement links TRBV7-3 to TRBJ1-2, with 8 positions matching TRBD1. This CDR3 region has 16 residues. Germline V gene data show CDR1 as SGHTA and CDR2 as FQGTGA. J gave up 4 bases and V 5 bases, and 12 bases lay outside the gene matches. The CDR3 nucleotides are TGTGCCAGCAGCCCGGGACAGGATGGGGTTGCCTATGGCTACACCTTC. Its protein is CASSPGQDGVAYGYTF.

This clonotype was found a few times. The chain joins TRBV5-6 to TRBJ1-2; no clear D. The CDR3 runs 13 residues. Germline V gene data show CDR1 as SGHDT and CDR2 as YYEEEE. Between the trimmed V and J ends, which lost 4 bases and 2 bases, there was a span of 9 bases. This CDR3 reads CASSLLQNYGYTF. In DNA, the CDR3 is TGTGCCAGCAGCCTGCTTCAGAACTATGGCTACACCTTC.

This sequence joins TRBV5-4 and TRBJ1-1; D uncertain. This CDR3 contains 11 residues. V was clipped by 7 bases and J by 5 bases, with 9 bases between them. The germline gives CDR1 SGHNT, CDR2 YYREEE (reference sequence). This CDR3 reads CASSGITEAFF. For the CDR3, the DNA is TGTGCCAGCTCGGGGATAACTGAAGCTTTCTTT.

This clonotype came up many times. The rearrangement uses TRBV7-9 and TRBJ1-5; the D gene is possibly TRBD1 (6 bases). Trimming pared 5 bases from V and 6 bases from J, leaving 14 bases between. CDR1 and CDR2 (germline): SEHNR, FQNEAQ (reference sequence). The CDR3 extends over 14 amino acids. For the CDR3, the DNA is TGTGCCAGCAGCCCTGGGGGGGCTGGTCAGCCCCAGCATTTT. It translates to CASSPGGAGQPQHF. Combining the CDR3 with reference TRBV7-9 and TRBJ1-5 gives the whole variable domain DTGVSQNPRHKITKRGQNVTFRCDPISEHNRLYWYRQTLGQGPEFLTYFQNEAQLEKSRLLSDRFSAERPKGSFSTLEIQRTEQGDSAMYLCASSPGGAGQPQHFGDGTRLSIL.

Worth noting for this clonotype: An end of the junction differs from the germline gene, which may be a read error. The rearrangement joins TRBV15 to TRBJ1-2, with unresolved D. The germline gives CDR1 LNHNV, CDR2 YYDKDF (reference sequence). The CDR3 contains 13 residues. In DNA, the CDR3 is TGTGCCACCAGCCGAGAGACTAACTATGGCTACACCTTC. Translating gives CATSRETNYGYTF.

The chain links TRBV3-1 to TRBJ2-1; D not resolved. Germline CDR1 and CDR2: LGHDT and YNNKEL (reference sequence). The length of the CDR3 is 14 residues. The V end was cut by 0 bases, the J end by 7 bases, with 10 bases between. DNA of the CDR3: TGTGCCAGCAGCCAAGATTATCCGGCAAATGAGCAGTTCTTC. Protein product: CASSQDYPANEQFF.

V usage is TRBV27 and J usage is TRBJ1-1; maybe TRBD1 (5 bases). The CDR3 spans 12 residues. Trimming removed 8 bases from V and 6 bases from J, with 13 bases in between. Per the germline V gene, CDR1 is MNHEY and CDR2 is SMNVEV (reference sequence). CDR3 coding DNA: TGTGCCAGCGCCCGGGGGACGGCTGAAGCTTTCTTT. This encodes CASARGTAEAFF.

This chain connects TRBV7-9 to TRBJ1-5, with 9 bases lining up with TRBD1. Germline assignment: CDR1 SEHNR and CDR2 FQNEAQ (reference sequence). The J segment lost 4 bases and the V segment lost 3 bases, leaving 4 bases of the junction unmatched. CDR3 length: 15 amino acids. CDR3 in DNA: TGTGCCAGCAGCTTGGGACAGGGAAGGAATCAGCCCCAGCATTTT. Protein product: CASSLGQGRNQPQHF.

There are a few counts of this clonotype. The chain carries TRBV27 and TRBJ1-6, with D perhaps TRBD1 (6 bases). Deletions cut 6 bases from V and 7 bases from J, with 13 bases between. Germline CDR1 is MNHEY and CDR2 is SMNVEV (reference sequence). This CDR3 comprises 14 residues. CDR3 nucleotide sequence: TGTGCCAGCAGAGTAACAGGGACGAATTCACCCCTCCACTTT. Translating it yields CASRVTGTNSPLHF.

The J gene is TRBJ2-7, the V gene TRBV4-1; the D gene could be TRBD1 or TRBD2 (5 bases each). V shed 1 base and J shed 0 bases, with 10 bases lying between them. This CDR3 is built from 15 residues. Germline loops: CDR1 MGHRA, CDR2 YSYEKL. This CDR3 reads CASSQVGDASYEQYF. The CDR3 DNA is TGCGCCAGCAGCCAAGTCGGGGACGCCTCCTACGAGCAGTACTTC.

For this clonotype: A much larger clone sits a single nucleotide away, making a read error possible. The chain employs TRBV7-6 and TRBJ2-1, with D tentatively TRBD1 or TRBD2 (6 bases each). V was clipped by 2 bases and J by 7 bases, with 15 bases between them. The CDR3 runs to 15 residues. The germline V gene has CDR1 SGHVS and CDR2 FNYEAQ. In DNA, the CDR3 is TGTGCCAGCAGCTTAATCGTGGGGGGCTGGAATGAGCAGTTCTTC. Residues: CASSLIVGGWNEQFF. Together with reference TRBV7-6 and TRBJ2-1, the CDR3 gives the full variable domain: GAGVSQSPRYKVTKRGQDVALRCDPISGHVSLYWYRQALGQGPEFLTYFNYEAQQDKSGLPNDRFSAERPEGSISTLTIQRTEQRDSAMYRCASSLIVGGWNEQFFGPGTRLTVL.

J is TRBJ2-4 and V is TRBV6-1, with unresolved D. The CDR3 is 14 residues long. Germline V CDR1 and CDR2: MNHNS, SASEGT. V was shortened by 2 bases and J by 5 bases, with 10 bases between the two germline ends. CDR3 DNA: TGTGCCAGCAGTGAATTTACACCCCAAAACATTCAGTACTTC. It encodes CASSEFTPQNIQYF.

CDR3 sequence reads: CASSSRTGIGYTF. The CDR3 region has the DNA TGTGCCAGCAGCTCTCGGACAGGGATCGGCTACACCTTC. This rearrangement joins TRBV9 to TRBJ1-2; 8 positions match TRBD1. Per the germline V gene, CDR1 is SGDLS and CDR2 is YYNGEE. CDR3 size: 13 residues. Trimming removed 4 bases from V and 8 bases from J; junction bases left unmatched: 7.

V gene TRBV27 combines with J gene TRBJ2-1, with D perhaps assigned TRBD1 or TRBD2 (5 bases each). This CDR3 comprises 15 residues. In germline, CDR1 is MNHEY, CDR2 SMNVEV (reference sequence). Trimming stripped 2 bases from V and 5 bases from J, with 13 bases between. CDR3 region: CASSLLGEGHNEQFF. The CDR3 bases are TGTGCCAGCAGTTTACTGGGGGAAGGCCACAATGAGCAGTTCTTC.

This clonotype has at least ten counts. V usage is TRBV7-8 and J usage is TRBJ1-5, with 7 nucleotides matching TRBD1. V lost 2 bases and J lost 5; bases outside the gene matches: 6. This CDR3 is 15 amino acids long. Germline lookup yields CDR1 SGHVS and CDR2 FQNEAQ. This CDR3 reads CASSLNRDRDQPQHF. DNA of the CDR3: TGTGCCAGCAGCTTAAACAGGGACAGAGATCAGCCCCAGCATTTT.

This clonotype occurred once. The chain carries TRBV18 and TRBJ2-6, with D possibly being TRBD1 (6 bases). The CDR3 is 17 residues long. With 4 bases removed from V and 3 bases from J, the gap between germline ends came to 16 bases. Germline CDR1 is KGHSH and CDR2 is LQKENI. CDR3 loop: CASSLFRGEGGANVLTF. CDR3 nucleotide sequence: TGTGCCAGCTCACTCTTCAGGGGTGAAGGTGGGGCCAACGTCCTGACTTTC.

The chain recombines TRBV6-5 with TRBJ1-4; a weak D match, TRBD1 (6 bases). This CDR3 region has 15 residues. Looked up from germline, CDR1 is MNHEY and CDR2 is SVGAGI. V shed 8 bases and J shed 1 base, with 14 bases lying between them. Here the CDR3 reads CASGIQGLTNEKLFF. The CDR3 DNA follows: TGTGCCAGCGGGATACAGGGCTTAACTAATGAAAAACTGTTTTTT.

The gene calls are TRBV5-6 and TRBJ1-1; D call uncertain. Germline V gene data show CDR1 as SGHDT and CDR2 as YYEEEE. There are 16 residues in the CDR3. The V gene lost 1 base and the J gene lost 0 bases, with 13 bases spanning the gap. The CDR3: CASSLMVGRMNTEAFF. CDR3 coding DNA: TGTGCCAGCAGCTTGATGGTCGGACGGATGAACACTGAAGCTTTCTTT.

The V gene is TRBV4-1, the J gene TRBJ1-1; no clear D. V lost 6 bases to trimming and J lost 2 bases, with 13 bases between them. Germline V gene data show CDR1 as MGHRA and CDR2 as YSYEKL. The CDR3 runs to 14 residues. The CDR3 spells CASRIGVANTEAFF. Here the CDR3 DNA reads TGCGCCAGCAGGATCGGCGTGGCAAACACTGAAGCTTTCTTT.

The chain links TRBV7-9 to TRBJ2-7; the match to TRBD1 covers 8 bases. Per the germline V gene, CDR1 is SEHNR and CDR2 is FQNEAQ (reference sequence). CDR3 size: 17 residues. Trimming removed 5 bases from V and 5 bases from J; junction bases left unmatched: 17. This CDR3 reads CASSGRVGDRGLDEQYF. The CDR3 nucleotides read TGTGCCAGCAGCGGGCGGGTCGGCGACAGGGGCCTGGACGAGCAGTACTTC.

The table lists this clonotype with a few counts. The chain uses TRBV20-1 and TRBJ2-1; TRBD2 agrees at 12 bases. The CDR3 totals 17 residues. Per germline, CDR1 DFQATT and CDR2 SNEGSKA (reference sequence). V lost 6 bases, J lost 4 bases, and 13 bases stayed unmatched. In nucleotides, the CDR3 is TGCAGTGCCCATCACGGCCGACTAGCGGGGGATTACAATGAGCAGTTCTTC. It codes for CSAHHGRLAGDYNEQFF.

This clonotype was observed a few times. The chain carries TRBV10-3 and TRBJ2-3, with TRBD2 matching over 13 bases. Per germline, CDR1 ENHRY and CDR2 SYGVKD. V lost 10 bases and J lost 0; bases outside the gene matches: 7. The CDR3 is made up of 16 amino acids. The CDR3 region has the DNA TGTGCCACCTGGACTAGCGGGGGAACGAGCACAGATACGCAGTATTTT. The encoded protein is CATWTSGGTSTDTQYF.

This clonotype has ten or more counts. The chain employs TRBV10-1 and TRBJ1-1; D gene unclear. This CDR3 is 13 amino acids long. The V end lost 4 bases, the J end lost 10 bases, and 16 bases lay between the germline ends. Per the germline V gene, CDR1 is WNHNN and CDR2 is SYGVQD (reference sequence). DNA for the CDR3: TGCGCCAGCAGTGCCTCCCGGACGACCGGAGCTTTCTTT. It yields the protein CASSASRTTGAFF.

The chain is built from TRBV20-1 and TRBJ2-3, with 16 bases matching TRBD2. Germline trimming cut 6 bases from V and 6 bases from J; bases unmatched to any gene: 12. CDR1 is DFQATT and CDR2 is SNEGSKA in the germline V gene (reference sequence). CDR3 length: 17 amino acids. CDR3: CSATTGTSGGAGDTQYF. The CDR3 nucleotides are TGCAGTGCGACAACCGGGACTAGCGGGGGGGCTGGGGATACGCAGTATTTT.

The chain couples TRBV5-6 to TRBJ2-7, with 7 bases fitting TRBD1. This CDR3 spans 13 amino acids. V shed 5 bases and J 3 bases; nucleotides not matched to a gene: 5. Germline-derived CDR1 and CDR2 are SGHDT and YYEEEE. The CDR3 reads CASSWTGFYEQYF. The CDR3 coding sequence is TGTGCCAGCAGTTGGACAGGATTCTACGAGCAGTACTTC.

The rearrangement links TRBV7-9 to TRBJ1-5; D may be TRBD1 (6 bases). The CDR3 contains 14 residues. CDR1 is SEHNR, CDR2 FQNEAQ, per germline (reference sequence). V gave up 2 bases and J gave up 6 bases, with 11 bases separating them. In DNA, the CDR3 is TGTGCCAGCAGCTTACCAGGGGCGCTTCAGCCCCAGCATTTT. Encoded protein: CASSLPGALQPQHF. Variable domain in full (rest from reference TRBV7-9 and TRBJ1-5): DTGVSQNPRHKITKRGQNVTFRCDPISEHNRLYWYRQTLGQGPEFLTYFQNEAQLEKSRLLSDRFSAERPKGSFSTLEIQRTEQGDSAMYLCASSLPGALQPQHFGDGTRLSIL.

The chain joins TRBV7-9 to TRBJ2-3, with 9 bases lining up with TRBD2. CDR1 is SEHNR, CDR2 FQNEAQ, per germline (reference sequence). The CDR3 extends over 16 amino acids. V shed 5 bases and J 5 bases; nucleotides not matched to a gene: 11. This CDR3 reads CASSRRGGGAVDTQYF. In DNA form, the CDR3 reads TGTGCCAGCAGCAGACGGGGCGGGGGGGCCGTAGATACGCAGTATTTT.

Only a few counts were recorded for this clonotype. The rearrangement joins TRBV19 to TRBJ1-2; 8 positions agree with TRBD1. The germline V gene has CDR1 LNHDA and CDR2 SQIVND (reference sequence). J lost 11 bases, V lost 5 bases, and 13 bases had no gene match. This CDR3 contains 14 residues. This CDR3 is CASSALDRGGGYTF. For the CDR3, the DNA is TGTGCCAGTAGTGCGCTCGACAGGGGAGGAGGGTACACCTTC.

CDR3 DNA: TGTGCCAGCAGCAGGACAGAGAATCAGCCCCAGCATTTT. It is translated as CASSRTENQPQHF. The rearrangement links TRBV7-6 to TRBJ1-5; a weak D match, TRBD1 (6 bases). Germline-derived CDR1 and CDR2 are SGHVS and FNYEAQ. V was shortened by 5 bases and J by 4 bases, with 9 bases between the two germline ends. CDR3 length equals 13 residues.

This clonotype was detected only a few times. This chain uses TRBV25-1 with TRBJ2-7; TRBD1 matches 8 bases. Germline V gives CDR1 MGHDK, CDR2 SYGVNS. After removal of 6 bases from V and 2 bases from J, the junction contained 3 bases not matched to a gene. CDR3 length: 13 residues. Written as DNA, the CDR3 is TGTGCCAGCAGGGGGGACAGGACCTACGAGCAGTACTTC. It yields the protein CASRGDRTYEQYF.

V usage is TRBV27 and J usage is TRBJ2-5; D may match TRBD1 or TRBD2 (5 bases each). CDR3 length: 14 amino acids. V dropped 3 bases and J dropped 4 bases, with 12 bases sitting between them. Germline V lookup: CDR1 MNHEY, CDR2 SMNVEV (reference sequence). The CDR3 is CASSFSGTRETQYF. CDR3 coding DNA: TGTGCCAGCAGTTTCTCAGGGACCCGAGAGACCCAGTACTTC.